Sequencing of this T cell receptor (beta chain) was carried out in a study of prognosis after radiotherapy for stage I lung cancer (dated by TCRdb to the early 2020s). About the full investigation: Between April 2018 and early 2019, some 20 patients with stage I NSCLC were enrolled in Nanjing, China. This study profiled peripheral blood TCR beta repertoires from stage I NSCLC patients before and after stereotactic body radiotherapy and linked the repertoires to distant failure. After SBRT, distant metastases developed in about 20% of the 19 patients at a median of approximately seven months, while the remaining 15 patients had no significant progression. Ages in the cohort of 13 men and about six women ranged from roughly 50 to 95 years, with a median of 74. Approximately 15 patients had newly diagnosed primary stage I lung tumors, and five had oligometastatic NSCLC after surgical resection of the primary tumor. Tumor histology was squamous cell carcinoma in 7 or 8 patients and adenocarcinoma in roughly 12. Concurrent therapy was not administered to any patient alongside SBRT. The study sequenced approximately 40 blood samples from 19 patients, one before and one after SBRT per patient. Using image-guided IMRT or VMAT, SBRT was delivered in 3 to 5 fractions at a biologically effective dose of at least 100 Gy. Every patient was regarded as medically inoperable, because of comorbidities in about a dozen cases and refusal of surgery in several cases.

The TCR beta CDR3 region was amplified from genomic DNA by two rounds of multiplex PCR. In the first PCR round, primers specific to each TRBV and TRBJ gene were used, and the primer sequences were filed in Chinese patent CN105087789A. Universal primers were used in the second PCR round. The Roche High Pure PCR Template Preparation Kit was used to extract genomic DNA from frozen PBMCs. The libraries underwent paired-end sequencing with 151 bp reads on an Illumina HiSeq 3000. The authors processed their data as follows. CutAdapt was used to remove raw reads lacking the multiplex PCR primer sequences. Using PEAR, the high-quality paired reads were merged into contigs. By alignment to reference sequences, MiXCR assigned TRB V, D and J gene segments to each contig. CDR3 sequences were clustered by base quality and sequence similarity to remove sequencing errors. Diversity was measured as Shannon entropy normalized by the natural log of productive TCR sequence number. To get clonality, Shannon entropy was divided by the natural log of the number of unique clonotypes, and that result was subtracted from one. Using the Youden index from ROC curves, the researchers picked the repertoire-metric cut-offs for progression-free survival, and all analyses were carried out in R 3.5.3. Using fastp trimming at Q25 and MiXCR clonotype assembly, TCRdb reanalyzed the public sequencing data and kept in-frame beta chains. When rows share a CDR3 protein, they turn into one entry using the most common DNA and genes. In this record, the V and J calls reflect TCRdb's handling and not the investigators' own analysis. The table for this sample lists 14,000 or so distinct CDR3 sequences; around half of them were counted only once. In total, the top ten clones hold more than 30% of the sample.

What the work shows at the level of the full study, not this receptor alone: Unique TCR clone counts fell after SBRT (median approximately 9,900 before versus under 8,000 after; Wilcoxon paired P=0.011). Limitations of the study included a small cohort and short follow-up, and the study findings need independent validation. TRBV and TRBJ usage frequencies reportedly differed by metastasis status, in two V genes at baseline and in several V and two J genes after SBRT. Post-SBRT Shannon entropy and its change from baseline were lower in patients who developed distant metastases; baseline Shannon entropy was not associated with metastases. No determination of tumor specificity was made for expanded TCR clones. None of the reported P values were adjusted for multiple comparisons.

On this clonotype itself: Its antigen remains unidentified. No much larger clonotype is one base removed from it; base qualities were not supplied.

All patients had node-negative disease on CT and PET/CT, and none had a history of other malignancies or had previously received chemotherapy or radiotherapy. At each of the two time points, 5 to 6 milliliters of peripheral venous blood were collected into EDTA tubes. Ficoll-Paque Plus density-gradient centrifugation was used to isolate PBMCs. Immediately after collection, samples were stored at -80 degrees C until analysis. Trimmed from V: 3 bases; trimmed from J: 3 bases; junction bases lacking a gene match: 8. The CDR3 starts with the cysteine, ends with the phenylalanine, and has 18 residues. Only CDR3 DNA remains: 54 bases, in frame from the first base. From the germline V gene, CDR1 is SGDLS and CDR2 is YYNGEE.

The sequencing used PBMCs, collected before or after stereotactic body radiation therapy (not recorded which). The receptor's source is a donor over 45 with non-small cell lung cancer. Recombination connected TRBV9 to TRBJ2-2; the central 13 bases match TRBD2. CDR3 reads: CASSDSTSGGLDTGELFF. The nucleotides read TGTGCCAGCAGCGACTCGACTAGCGGGGGGCTCGACACCGGGGAGCTGTTTTTT.